This is a list of T cell receptor beta chains from one sample in a study of blood T cell repertoires in COVID-19. This table comes from immunoSEQ multiplex PCR, and its TCRdb copy is limited to in-frame clones, with some not included. Counted here are 200,000 to 250,000 clones, 84% occurring once; the ten biggest clones make up approximately 8.1%. Source material: peripheral blood. The receptors originated from a woman between 50 and 59 years old with active or convalescent COVID-19. The conserved cysteine and the conserved F or W are not part of the CDR3 here. Each record gives: J gene, V gene, CDR3 protein.

j_gene: TRBJ2-2; v_gene: TRBV4-2; CDR3aa: ASSQDRGLGGGELF
j_gene: TRBJ1-2; v_gene: TRBV19; CDR3aa: ASSDTWYHT
j_gene: TRBJ2-7; v_gene: TRBV19; CDR3aa: ASRLINEQY
j_gene: TRBJ1-1; v_gene: TRBV28; CDR3aa: ASRRTQNTEAF
j_gene: TRBJ1-3; v_gene: TRBV19; CDR3aa: ASSIARTLSGNTIY
j_gene: TRBJ2-7; v_gene: TRBV9; CDR3aa: ASGQSSGSFDEQY
j_gene: TRBJ1-2; v_gene: TRBV6-5; CDR3aa: ASSPGQIAGYT
j_gene: TRBJ2-4; v_gene: TRBV6-5; CDR3aa: ASSFGQGADIQY
j_gene: TRBJ2-7; v_gene: TRBV6-5; CDR3aa: ASSYGQRGNLYEQY
j_gene: TRBJ1-4; v_gene: TRBV5-1; CDR3aa: ASSLEAADEKLF
j_gene: TRBJ1-1; v_gene: TRBV28; CDR3aa: ASRDLRVAGGTEAF
j_gene: TRBJ2-5; v_gene: TRBV2; CDR3aa: ASRGGQGLETQY
j_gene: TRBJ1-2; v_gene: TRBV11-2; CDR3aa: ASSLDPGNAIGYT
j_gene: TRBJ2-3; v_gene: TRBV28; CDR3aa: ASSTGGQSPDTQY
j_gene: TRBJ1-2; v_gene: TRBV6-5; CDR3aa: ASRSVSGYT
j_gene: TRBJ1-1; v_gene: TRBV2; CDR3aa: ASGSGVGTEAF
j_gene: TRBJ1-2; v_gene: TRBV5-4; CDR3aa: ASSETGVDYGYT
j_gene: TRBJ2-5; v_gene: TRBV7-9; CDR3aa: ASSLGSGDQETQY
j_gene: TRBJ1-1; v_gene: TRBV4-1; CDR3aa: ASSQMPGKNTEAF